This T cell receptor beta chain was captured in a study of blood T cell repertoires in COVID-19. As originally analysed: Estimated nucleated cell counts came from reference gene primer amplification. Only in-frame clones appear in the TCRdb table, and some are missing; sequencing was by immunoSEQ multiplex PCR. V, J and clone size derive from that table, while D and trimming were established from the DNA sequence. The sample shows tens of thousands of clones, 90% of them seen only once. The CDR3 length is 15 residues. The V end was cut by 2 bases, the J end by 5 bases, with 15 bases between. The germline V gene has CDR1 SEHNR and CDR2 FQNEAQ (reference sequence).

V and J are TRBV7-9 and TRBJ2-5; no firm D call. This TCR was recovered from a man between 60 and 75 years old with active or convalescent COVID-19. The sample comprised peripheral blood. The CDR3 DNA sequence: TGTGCCAGCAGCTTATCGGGTTATGAGGAGGAGACCCAGTACTTC. Its protein product is CASSLSGYEEETQYF. Full variable domain (missing parts from reference TRBV7-9 and TRBJ2-5): DTGVSQNPRHKITKRGQNVTFRCDPISEHNRLYWYRQTLGQGPEFLTYFQNEAQLEKSRLLSDRFSAERPKGSFSTLEIQRTEQGDSAMYLCASSLSGYEEETQYFGPGTRLLVL.